This passage covers 10 T cell receptor beta chains from one sample sequenced in a study of cytomegalovirus exposure and HLA in healthy donors. In the PCR, 60 Vbeta and 13 Jbeta primers were used. The table came from immunoSEQ multiplex PCR; TCRdb's copy has only in-frame clones and leaves some out. The repertoire holds approximately 200,000 clones, with roughly 80% as singletons. Source material: PBMCs. The source of these receptors is a woman aged 25-40 years in good health and CMV-seropositive.

This clone has at least ten counts. J is TRBJ1-1 and V is TRBV5-1, with TRBD1 identical over 9 bases. The CDR3 runs to 15 residues. The germline CDR1 and CDR2 sequences are SGHRS and YFSETQ. V lost 5 bases and J lost 2; bases outside the gene matches: 7. CDR3 sequence (DNA): TGCGCCAGCAGGGCGGGACAGGGACGAAACACTGAAGCTTTCTTT. It translates to CASRAGQGRNTEAFF.

V gene TRBV6-1 combines with J gene TRBJ2-7, with TRBD2 as a possible D gene (7 bases). This CDR3 contains 16 residues. The V end was cut by 2 bases, the J end by 5 bases, with 19 bases between. Germline lookup yields CDR1 MNHNS and CDR2 SASEGT. In nucleotides, the CDR3 is TGTGCCAGCAGTGAAATGAGGGGGAGGGCAAGGGACGAGCAGTACTTC. Translated, it gives CASSEMRGRARDEQYF.

V is TRBV28 and J is TRBJ1-5; D not certain. Germline V lookup: CDR1 MDHEN, CDR2 SYDVKM. Between the trimmed V and J ends, which lost 4 bases and 6 bases, there was a span of 7 bases. This CDR3 region has 12 residues. The CDR3: CASSSQSQPQHF. The CDR3, as DNA: TGTGCCAGCAGTTCCCAGTCTCAGCCCCAGCATTTT.

This chain connects TRBV15 to TRBJ2-2; 7 bases are a match to TRBD2. CDR3 length: 16 amino acids. With 7 bases clipped from V and 5 bases from J, the junction kept 13 bases outside the gene matches. In germline, CDR1 is LNHNV, CDR2 YYDKDF (reference sequence). The CDR3 DNA reads TGTGCCACCACCCACTGGGCGGGAGTAAGAACCGGGGAGCTGTTTTTT. This sequence encodes CATTHWAGVRTGELFF.

The chain links TRBV19 to TRBJ1-5; TRBD1 is a possible D gene (5 bases). CDR3 length: 15 amino acids. V lost 7 bases, J lost 4 bases, and 17 bases lay in between. Germline assignment: CDR1 LNHDA and CDR2 SQIVND (reference sequence). This CDR3 is CASTNGGVSNQPQHF. The CDR3 DNA reads TGTGCCAGTACCAATGGGGGGGTTTCGAATCAGCCCCAGCATTTT.

CDR3 DNA: TGCGCCAGCAGCCTCTTAGGGGGTAATGAAAAACTGTTTTTT. This encodes CASSLLGGNEKLFF. The chain couples TRBV4-1 to TRBJ1-4, with TRBD1 as a possible D gene (6 bases). From germline, CDR1 is MGHRA and CDR2 YSYEKL. CDR3 length: 14 residues. Trimming took 4 bases from V and 4 from J, leaving 10 bases between them.

The CDR3 DNA follows: TGTGCCAGCAGCCCGCGGAATCATGGAGAGCAGTACTTC. As protein: CASSPRNHGEQYF. The chain carries TRBV4-2 and TRBJ2-7; no definite D call. V lost 4 bases and J 7 bases, leaving 14 bases between the germline ends. This CDR3 comprises 13 residues. CDR1 is LGHNA, CDR2 YNFKEQ, per germline.

This clone is a singleton in its sample. The chain combines TRBV15 with TRBJ2-1; a weak D match, TRBD2 (5 bases). Deletions cut 5 bases from V and 1 base from J, with 9 bases between. The CDR3 contains 14 residues. CDR1 and CDR2 from the germline V gene are LNHNV and YYDKDF (reference sequence). CDR3 amino acids: CATSRGSSYNEQFF. The CDR3 DNA sequence: TGTGCCACCAGCCGGGGTAGTTCCTACAATGAGCAGTTCTTC. The full variable domain, its missing parts supplied by reference TRBV15 and TRBJ2-1, is DAMVIQNPRYQVTQFGKPVTLSCSQTLNHNVMYWYQQKSSQAPKLLFHYYDKDFNNEADTPDNFQSRRPNTSFCFLDIRSPGLGDTAMYLCATSRGSSYNEQFFGPGTRLTVL.

The rearrangement uses TRBV10-2 and TRBJ2-1, with 10 bases aligning to TRBD1. Germline CDR1 WSHSY, CDR2 SAAADI. CDR3 length equals 13 residues. The V segment lost 3 bases and the J segment 9 bases; nucleotides outside the gene matches: 2. In DNA, the CDR3 is TGCGCCAGCAGTGACGGACAGGGGGTTGAGCAGTTCTTC. Protein sequence: CASSDGQGVEQFF.

The chain carries TRBV7-9 and TRBJ2-3; TRBD2 agrees at 10 bases. Unmatched junction bases numbered 5, after V lost 5 bases and J lost 3 bases. The CDR3 consists of 15 residues. Per germline, CDR1 SEHNR and CDR2 FQNEAQ (reference sequence). The CDR3 protein is CASSPSGSETDTQYF. CDR3 DNA: TGTGCCAGCAGCCCTAGCGGGAGTGAAACAGATACGCAGTATTTT.